This T cell receptor beta chain was identified during a study of T cells in Graves' hyperthyroidism and ophthalmopathy. The CDR3 contains 13 residues. Germline V gene lookup returns CDR1 SGHRS and CDR2 YFSETQ. Trimming stripped 0 bases from V and 6 bases from J, with 10 bases between. TCR beta CDR3 regions were amplified from RNA transcripts. HTBI primers drove first-round RT-PCR of the TCR CDR3. From the multiplex PCR reads, TCRdb called clonotypes with MiXCR, one entry per CDR3 protein. The sample gives under 350,000 distinct CDR3 sequences, around 15% of which show up once; over 45% is in the top ten. A patient was excluded if there was uncontrolled infection, other autoimmune disease, pregnancy or lactation. Study results and caveats: Most thyroid clonotypes expanded above 0.001 were also detected in blood.

Turning to this clonotype: Antigen specificity is unknown.

The source of this sequence is a woman aged 55-69 years with Graves' ophthalmopathy. The chain links TRBV5-1 to TRBJ2-7; D ambiguous. Sequencing was carried out using blood. This chain's CDR3 is CASSLDPSGEQYF. DNA of the CDR3: TGCGCCAGCAGCTTGGACCCCTCGGGCGAGCAGTACTTC.